One and the same sample provided the 31 T cell receptor beta chains below, sequenced in a study of T cell responses to AZD1222 COVID-19 vaccine. Generated by immunoSEQ multiplex PCR, the TCRdb table keeps only in-frame clones and is missing some. The sample has around 100,000 clones, roughly nine tenths seen once; the top ten hold roughly 3.3%. This sample comprised peripheral blood, obtained 28 days after the second dose of the MenACWY control vaccine. The receptors come from an adult who received the MenACWY meningococcal vaccine as a control.

The chain combines TRBV14 with TRBJ2-7; the D is unclear. This CDR3 spans 16 amino acids. Germline lookup yields CDR1 SGHDN and CDR2 FVKESK. Trimming took off 1 base at V and 3 bases at J, with 16 bases between the two ends. CDR3 in DNA: TGTGCCAGCAGCCAAGGTTTCGGACGGCCGGACTACGAGCAGTACTTC. Encoded protein: CASSQGFGRPDYEQYF.

The chain carries TRBV7-2 and TRBJ1-5; D unresolved. Germline CDR1 reads SGHTA; CDR2 reads FQGNSA. This CDR3 is 15 amino acids long. V was cut by 7 bases and J by 0 bases, with 13 bases left in between. The CDR3 protein is CASTRGGNSNQPQHF. The CDR3 nucleotides read TGTGCCAGCACCCGGGGTGGGAATAGCAATCAGCCCCAGCATTTT.

V is TRBV19 and J is TRBJ2-5; TRBD1 is a possible D gene (5 bases). Germline assignment: CDR1 LNHDA and CDR2 SQIVND (reference sequence). The CDR3 extends over 13 amino acids. The ends were cut back, 5 bases at V and 10 bases at J, with 17 bases in the middle. CDR3 sequence (DNA): TGTGCCAGTAGTCCTCGGGCAGGGATGGACCAGTACTTC. Translated, it gives CASSPRAGMDQYF.

The chain combines TRBV7-9 with TRBJ1-4; D is unresolved. Trimming took off 2 bases at V and 0 bases at J, with 4 bases between the two ends. CDR1 is SEHNR, CDR2 FQNEAQ, per germline (reference sequence). The CDR3 loop spans 14 amino acids. The CDR3 loop reads CASSLTATNEKLFF. The CDR3 DNA reads TGTGCCAGCAGCTTAACAGCAACTAATGAAAAACTGTTTTTT.

This chain uses TRBV7-8 with TRBJ2-7; the match to TRBD1 covers 7 bases. The CDR3 runs 14 residues. Trimming cost V 4 bases and J 1 base; bases outside gene matches: 4. CDR1 is SGHVS and CDR2 is FQNEAQ in the germline V gene. CDR3 coding DNA: TGTGCCAGCAGCTGGGACAGATCGTCCTACGAGCAGTACTTC. Its translation is CASSWDRSSYEQYF.

The chain has TRBV5-4 and TRBJ1-3, with D uncertain. V lost 6 bases and J 4 bases, leaving 11 bases between the germline ends. The germline CDR1 and CDR2 sequences are SGHNT and YYREEE (reference sequence). CDR3 length: 13 residues. Here the CDR3 DNA reads TGTGCCAGCACCCGGCGGGAGGGAAACACCATATATTTT. Translated: CASTRREGNTIYF.

The chain is built from TRBV9 and TRBJ1-6; a weak D match, TRBD1 (5 bases). V dropped 0 bases and J dropped 9 bases, with 19 bases sitting between them. Germline assignment: CDR1 SGDLS and CDR2 YYNGEE. The CDR3 consists of 17 residues. The CDR3: CASSVGASGRGTSPLHF. The CDR3 DNA reads as TGTGCCAGCAGCGTAGGCGCCTCAGGACGGGGGACTTCACCCCTCCACTTT.

The chain carries TRBV30 and TRBJ1-2; D not resolved. Germline values: CDR1 GTSNPN, CDR2 SVGIG (reference sequence). The CDR3 has 12 amino acids. The V gene lost 0 bases and the J gene lost 10 bases, with 12 bases spanning the gap. The CDR3 region has the DNA TGTGCCTGGAGTGTACCCAGCGGGTACTACACCTTC. This codes for CAWSVPSGYYTF.

The chain joins TRBV21-1 to TRBJ2-7; the table's TRBD1 call for D was not verified on the DNA. TRBV21-1 is noted as a pseudogene. The CDR3 is made up of 18 amino acids. The CDR3 bases are TGTGCCAGCAGCAGATACCGGGACAGGGGGGTTGACTACTACGAGCAGTACTTC. Residues: CASSRYRDRGVDYYEQYF.

This rearrangement joins TRBV29-1 to TRBJ2-5; possibly TRBD1 for D (5 bases). The CDR3 covers 14 residues. V was trimmed by 8 bases and J by 5 bases, leaving 21 bases between them. Germline V gene lookup returns CDR1 SQVTM and CDR2 ANQGSEA. CDR3 loop: CSFNSDSPWETQYF. In DNA, the CDR3 is TGCAGCTTCAACTCCGACAGCCCGTGGGAGACCCAGTACTTC.

J is TRBJ2-7 and V is TRBV4-2; 8 nucleotides line up with TRBD2. This CDR3 spans 15 amino acids. CDR1 and CDR2 from the germline V gene are LGHNA and YNFKEQ. V trimming: 1 base; J trimming: 2 bases; junction bases outside the gene matches: 4. The CDR3 reads CASSQGAGGTYEQYF. CDR3 coding DNA: TGTGCCAGCAGCCAAGGGGCGGGGGGAACCTACGAGCAGTACTTC.

This chain uses TRBV6-4 with TRBJ2-3, with 8 bases aligning to TRBD2. V lost 4 bases to trimming and J lost 1 base; unmatched junction nucleotides: 4. This CDR3 comprises 15 residues. Germline V gives CDR1 MRHNA, CDR2 SNTAGT. CDR3 protein: CASSADSGGTDTQYF. The CDR3 DNA follows: TGTGCCAGCAGTGCGGATAGCGGGGGCACAGATACGCAGTATTTT.

The chain is built from TRBV7-9 and TRBJ1-2; 8 nucleotides agree with TRBD1. The germline gives CDR1 SEHNR, CDR2 FQNEAQ (reference sequence). The V and J ends lost 5 bases and 0 bases, in that order; junction bases with no gene match: 5. CDR3 length: 15 residues. For the CDR3, the DNA is TGTGCCAGCAGCCCCCGGACAGGGCCTAACTATGGCTACACCTTC. Protein sequence: CASSPRTGPNYGYTF.

The rearrangement joins TRBV27 to TRBJ1-2, with D possibly being TRBD1 (6 bases). Trimming removed 2 bases from V and 10 bases from J, with 14 bases in between. The CDR3 has 13 residues. Germline CDR1 is MNHEY and CDR2 is SMNVEV (reference sequence). Here the CDR3 reads CASSLNSRTVYTF. The DNA of the CDR3 is TGTGCCAGCAGTTTAAACTCCCGGACAGTCTACACCTTC.

This chain joins TRBV18 and TRBJ2-7; the match to TRBD1 covers 9 bases. Looked up from germline, CDR1 is KGHSH and CDR2 is LQKENI. The trim removed 6 bases at V and 3 bases at J, leaving 12 bases unmatched. This CDR3 region has 16 residues. The CDR3 nucleotides are TGTGCCAGCTCCCCCGGGACAGGGATCTCGTTCTACGAGCAGTACTTC. It encodes CASSPGTGISFYEQYF.

V usage is TRBV2 and J usage is TRBJ2-5; 9 nucleotides agree with TRBD1. CDR3 length equals 14 residues. V shed 6 bases, J shed 5 bases, and the junction held 7 bases outside the gene matches. Germline lookup yields CDR1 SNHLY and CDR2 FYNNEI. CDR3 bases: TGTGCCAGCAGGGGGACAGGGCGGTGGGAGACCCAGTACTTC. Encoded protein: CASRGTGRWETQYF.

The rearrangement joins TRBV9 to TRBJ2-2; D could derive from TRBD1 or TRBD2 (6 bases each). V was shortened by 5 bases and J by 4 bases, with 15 bases between the two germline ends. This CDR3 is built from 15 residues. Germline CDR1 SGDLS, CDR2 YYNGEE. CDR3 DNA sequence: TGTGCCAGCAGAGGACAGATGGAGGGCACCGGGGAGCTGTTTTTT. Translated, it gives CASRGQMEGTGELFF.

This chain links TRBV27 with TRBJ1-2; no clear D gene. The length of the CDR3 is 14 residues. Germline assignment: CDR1 MNHEY and CDR2 SMNVEV (reference sequence). V was trimmed by 2 bases and J by 1 base, leaving 8 bases between them. CDR3 sequence reads: CASSLKSHNYGYTF. The CDR3 DNA reads TGTGCCAGCAGTTTAAAAAGCCATAACTATGGCTACACCTTC.

The V gene is TRBV7-2, the J gene TRBJ1-1; 7 nucleotides line up with TRBD1. The CDR3 spans 15 residues. The ends lost 1 base at V and 0 bases at J; junction bases unmatched: 2. Germline values: CDR1 SGHTA, CDR2 FQGNSA. The CDR3 DNA is TGTGCCAGCAGCTTAGAAGGGGGCCTGAACACTGAAGCTTTCTTT. It is translated as CASSLEGGLNTEAFF.

The chain has TRBV4-3 and TRBJ2-5; TRBD2 matches 7 bases. The V segment lost 4 bases and the J segment 7 bases; nucleotides outside the gene matches: 6. CDR1 is LGHNA and CDR2 is YSLEER in the germline V gene. This CDR3 contains 13 residues. DNA for the CDR3: TGCGCCAGCAGCCTAGGACTAGACGGGACCCAGTACTTC. Translated: CASSLGLDGTQYF.

V gene TRBV28 combines with J gene TRBJ1-2, with 7 positions matching TRBD1. The ends lost 6 bases at V and 6 bases at J; junction bases unmatched: 10. CDR1 MDHEN and CDR2 SYDVKM come from the germline V gene. The CDR3 is 14 residues long. The CDR3 loop is CASSLTQGDDGYTF. CDR3 DNA: TGTGCCAGCAGCCTTACCCAGGGGGACGATGGCTACACCTTC.

This chain links TRBV19 with TRBJ1-4, with D uncertain. The germline CDR1 and CDR2 sequences are LNHDA and SQIVND (reference sequence). V shed 5 bases and J shed 8 bases, with 18 bases lying between them. The CDR3 loop spans 15 amino acids. The CDR3 reads CASSSPGGSLEKLFF. CDR3 nucleotides: TGTGCCAGTAGTTCCCCTGGCGGGAGTTTAGAAAAACTGTTTTTT.

Note on this clone: The junction and the germline gene differ at one end; a read error may be behind it. This rearrangement joins TRBV7-7 to TRBJ2-5; D may match TRBD1 or TRBD2 (6 bases each). The CDR3 covers 15 residues. In germline, CDR1 is SSHAT, CDR2 FNYEAQ (reference sequence). The CDR3: CASSLGGTYQETQYF. The CDR3 coding sequence is TGTGCTAGCAGCTTAGGAGGGACATACCAAGAGACCCAGTACTTC.

The rearrangement links TRBV27 to TRBJ1-1, with D possibly matching TRBD1 (6 bases). V dropped 1 base and J dropped 3 bases, with 12 bases sitting between them. The CDR3 totals 15 residues. Germline V gene lookup returns CDR1 MNHEY and CDR2 SMNVEV (reference sequence). CDR3: CASSLLGDIDTEAFF. The CDR3 DNA follows: TGTGCCAGCAGTTTATTAGGGGACATTGACACTGAAGCTTTCTTT.

The gene calls are TRBV2 and TRBJ2-3; D remains ambiguous. V was clipped by 6 bases and J by 1 base, with 14 bases between them. CDR1 SNHLY and CDR2 FYNNEI come from the germline V gene. CDR3 length: 15 amino acids. DNA of the CDR3: TGTGCCAGCAGGACTGGCTCGGCTCGCACAGATACGCAGTATTTT. It codes for CASRTGSARTDTQYF.

The gene calls are TRBV10-3 and TRBJ2-1, with TRBD2 matching 11 bases. V lost 10 bases to trimming and J lost 5 bases; unmatched junction nucleotides: 13. In germline, CDR1 is ENHRY, CDR2 SYGVKD. The CDR3 spans 16 residues. The CDR3 DNA follows: TGTGCCACCGGGACTAGCGGAGCGACCTTTGACAATGAGCAGTTCTTC. This codes for CATGTSGATFDNEQFF.

V gene TRBV4-3 combines with J gene TRBJ1-1, with D possibly TRBD1 on 6 matching bases. Germline CDR1 reads LGHNA; CDR2 reads YSLEER. Trimming removed 6 bases at V and 2 bases at J, with 13 bases between. There are 14 residues in the CDR3. DNA for the CDR3: TGCGCCAGCAGTCCCGGGACATTAAACACTGAAGCTTTCTTT. Amino acid sequence: CASSPGTLNTEAFF.

The chain has TRBV7-9 and TRBJ1-1; no reliable D call. Trimming took 7 bases from V and 3 from J, leaving 9 bases between them. This CDR3 spans 12 amino acids. Germline V gives CDR1 SEHNR, CDR2 FQNEAQ (reference sequence). The DNA for the CDR3 is TGTGCCAGCACCCGAACGTACACTGAAGCTTTCTTT. Amino acid sequence: CASTRTYTEAFF.

This sequence joins TRBV5-1 and TRBJ2-2; possibly TRBD1 for D (6 bases). Germline V gene sequence: CDR1 SGHRS, CDR2 YFSETQ. There are 13 residues in the CDR3. Trimming cost V 4 bases and J 7 bases, with 11 bases left between them. CDR3 coding DNA: TGCGCCAGCAGCACGGACAGAGACGGGGAGCTGTTTTTT. Translated, it gives CASSTDRDGELFF.

V is TRBV9 and J is TRBJ2-7; the D is unclear. This CDR3 comprises 13 residues. In germline, CDR1 is SGDLS, CDR2 YYNGEE. Between the trimmed V and J ends, which lost 4 bases and 5 bases, there was a span of 13 bases. The CDR3 loop is CASSPNDWDEQYF. CDR3 sequence (DNA): TGTGCCAGCAGCCCCAACGACTGGGACGAGCAGTACTTC. The full variable domain, with the rest looked up from reference TRBV9 and TRBJ2-7, is DSGVTQTPKHLITATGQRVTLRCSPRSGDLSVYWYQQSLDQGLQFLIQYYNGEERAKGNILERFSAQQFPDLHSELNLSSLELGDSALYFCASSPNDWDEQYFGPGTRLTVT.

This chain links TRBV11-2 with TRBJ2-7, with 9 bases fitting TRBD1. This CDR3 has 17 residues. V lost 4 bases, J lost 2 bases, and 12 bases stayed unmatched. Germline loops: CDR1 SGHAT, CDR2 FQNNGV. The CDR3 here is CASSSRRDRVATYEQYF. CDR3 bases: TGTGCCAGCAGCTCACGCCGGGACAGGGTTGCCACCTACGAGCAGTACTTC.